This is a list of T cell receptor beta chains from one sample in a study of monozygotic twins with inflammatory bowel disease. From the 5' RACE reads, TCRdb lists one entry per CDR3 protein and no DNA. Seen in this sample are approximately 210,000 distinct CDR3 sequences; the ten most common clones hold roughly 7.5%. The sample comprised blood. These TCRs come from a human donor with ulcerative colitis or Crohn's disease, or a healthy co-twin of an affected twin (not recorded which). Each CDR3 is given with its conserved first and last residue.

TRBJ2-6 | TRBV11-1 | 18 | CASIPRATPSSGANVLTF
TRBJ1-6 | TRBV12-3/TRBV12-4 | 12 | CASSLDPHPLHF
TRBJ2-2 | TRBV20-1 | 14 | CSASSGKNTGELFF
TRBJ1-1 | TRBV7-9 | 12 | CASSQGRLEAFF
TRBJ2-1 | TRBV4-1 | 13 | CASSALGSSEQFF
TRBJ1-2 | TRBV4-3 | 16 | CASSQTRDPLNYGYTF
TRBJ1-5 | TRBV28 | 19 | CASSFFSETGALSNQPQHF
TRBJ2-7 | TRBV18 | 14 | CASSPYSWPYEQYF
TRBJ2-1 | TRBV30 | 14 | CAWSSSGMLNEQFF
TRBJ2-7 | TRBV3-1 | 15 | CASSPTRALTYEQYF
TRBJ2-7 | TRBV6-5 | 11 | CASSLGAEQYF
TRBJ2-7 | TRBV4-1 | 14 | CASSPLIGFSEQYF
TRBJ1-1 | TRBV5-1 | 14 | CASSLSGGITEAFF
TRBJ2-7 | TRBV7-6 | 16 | CASSLATQASSYEQYF
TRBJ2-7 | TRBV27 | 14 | CASTLGGKFYEQYF
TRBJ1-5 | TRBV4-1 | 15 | CASSQGQGNNQPQHF
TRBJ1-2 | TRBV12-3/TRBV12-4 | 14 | CASSALTGNYGYTF
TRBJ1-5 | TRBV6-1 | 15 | CASSEWGSDNQPQHF
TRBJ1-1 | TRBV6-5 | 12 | CASSYTGAEAFF
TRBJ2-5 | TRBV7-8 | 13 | CASSHGLAETQYF
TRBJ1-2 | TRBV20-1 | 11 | CSARPTSGYTF
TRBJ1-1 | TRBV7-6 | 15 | CASSSRVGVNTEAFF
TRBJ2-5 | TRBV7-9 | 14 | CASSFQVVQETQYF
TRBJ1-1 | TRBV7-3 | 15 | CASRAPGAPDTEAFF
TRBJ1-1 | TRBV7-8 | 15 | CASSPGSRGGTEAFF
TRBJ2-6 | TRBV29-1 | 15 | CSVGTAPSGANVLTF
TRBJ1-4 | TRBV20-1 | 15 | CSATGTGATNEKLFF
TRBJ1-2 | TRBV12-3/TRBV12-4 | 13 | CASSFTGGYGYTF
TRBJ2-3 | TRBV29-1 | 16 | CSVVPPGQGWTDTQYF
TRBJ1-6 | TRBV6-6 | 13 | CASSYLETSPLHF
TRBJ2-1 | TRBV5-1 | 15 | CASSPATGVPVEQFF
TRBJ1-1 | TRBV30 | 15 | CAWTNGQGINTEAFF
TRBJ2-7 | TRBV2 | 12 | CASSESFNEQYF
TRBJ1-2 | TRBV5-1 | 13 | CASSLEGTDGYTF
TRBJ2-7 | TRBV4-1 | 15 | CASSPGQGARYEQYF
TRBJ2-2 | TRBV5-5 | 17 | CASSLAVGTANTGELFF
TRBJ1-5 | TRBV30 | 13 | CAWSGQGNQPQHF
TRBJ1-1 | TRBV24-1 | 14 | CATSRGDQNTEAFF
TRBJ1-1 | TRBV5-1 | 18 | CASSLDGTGATLNTEAFF
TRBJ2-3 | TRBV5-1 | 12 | CASSLGLDTQYF
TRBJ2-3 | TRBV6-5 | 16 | CASSYAGTGVTDTQYF
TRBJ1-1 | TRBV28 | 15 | CASSLFAGVNTEAFF
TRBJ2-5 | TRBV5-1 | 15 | CASSLTGSVQETQYF
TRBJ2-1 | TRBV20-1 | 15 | CSARKTSGGNNEQFF
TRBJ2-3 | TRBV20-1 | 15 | CSARDRKRPTDTQYF
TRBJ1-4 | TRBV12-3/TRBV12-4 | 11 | CASGQDEKLFF
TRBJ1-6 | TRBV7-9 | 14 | CASSLEAGGGPLHF
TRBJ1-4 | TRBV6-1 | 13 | CASSDTGTEKLFF
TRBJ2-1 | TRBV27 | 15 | CASSLSGSAYNEQFF
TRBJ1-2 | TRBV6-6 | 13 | CASSDLGENGYTF
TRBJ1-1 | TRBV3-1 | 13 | CASSQGTGTEAFF
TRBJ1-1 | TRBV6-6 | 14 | CASSYSPEYTEAFF
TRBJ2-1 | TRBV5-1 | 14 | CASSFPTGGGEQFF
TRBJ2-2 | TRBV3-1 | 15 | CASSRTDSGTGELFF
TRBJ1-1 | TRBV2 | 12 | CAGHKDRGEAFF
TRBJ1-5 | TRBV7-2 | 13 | CASSPQYDQPQHF
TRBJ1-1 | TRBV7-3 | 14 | CASSAQGLNTEAFF
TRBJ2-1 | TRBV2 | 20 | CASSETLFTSGGASYNEQFF
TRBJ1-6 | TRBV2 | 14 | CASSGTEYNSPLHF